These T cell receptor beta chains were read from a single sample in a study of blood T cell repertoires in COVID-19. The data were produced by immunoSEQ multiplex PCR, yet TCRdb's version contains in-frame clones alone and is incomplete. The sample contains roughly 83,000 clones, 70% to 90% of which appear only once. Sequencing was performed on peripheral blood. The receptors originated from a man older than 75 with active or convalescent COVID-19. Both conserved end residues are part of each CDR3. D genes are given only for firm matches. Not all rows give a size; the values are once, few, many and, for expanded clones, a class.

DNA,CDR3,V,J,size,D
TGTGCCAGCAGAACAGGGGGTGGAAACACCATATATTTT,CASRTGGGNTIYF,TRBV12-3/TRBV12-4,TRBJ1-3,NA,TRBD1
TGTGCCAGCAGCCGCGAGAGATTGAACACTGAAGCTTTCTTT,CASSRERLNTEAFF,TRBV11-3,TRBJ1-1,NA,NA
TGTGCCAGCAGAGGGGAACAGATCGGGGAGCTGTTTTTT,CASRGEQIGELFF,TRBV2,TRBJ2-2,NA,NA
TGTGCCAGTCATGTGCAGGGTGAAGAGACCCAGTACTTC,CASHVQGEETQYF,TRBV2,TRBJ2-5,NA,NA
TGTGCCACCATCGACAGGGGGCTTACTGATGGCTACACCTTC,CATIDRGLTDGYTF,TRBV19,TRBJ1-2,NA,TRBD1
TGTGCCTGGAGCAATTCGCGGGGAGGCACTGAAGCTTTCTTT,CAWSNSRGGTEAFF,TRBV30,TRBJ1-1,NA,NA
TGTGCCAGCAGCGTAAGACAGTACTCTGGGGCCAACGTCCTGACTTTC,CASSVRQYSGANVLTF,TRBV9,TRBJ2-6,NA,NA
TGTGCCAGTAGTATCCAGGGTGCCCTGTACAATCAGCCCCAGCATTTT,CASSIQGALYNQPQHF,TRBV19,TRBJ1-5,once,NA
TGTGCCAGTAGTCCGGGACTGAGGAACTATGGCTACACCTTC,CASSPGLRNYGYTF,TRBV19,TRBJ1-2,NA,NA
TGTGCCAGCAGCCAAGATGGAGCTGAAGCTTTCTTT,CASSQDGAEAFF,TRBV3-1/TRBV3-2,TRBJ1-1,NA,NA
TGTGCCAGCAGTTTCTCAGGGTCCCATGAAAAACTGTTTTTT,CASSFSGSHEKLFF,TRBV28,TRBJ1-4,NA,NA
TGTGCCAGCAGCAAAGGCCCTAGCGGGCGGGGTGAGCAGTTCTTC,CASSKGPSGRGEQFF,TRBV7-2,TRBJ2-1,NA,TRBD2
TGTGCCAGCAGTAGAAGAACAGGGGTGTCCAAAAACATTCAGTACTTC,CASSRRTGVSKNIQYF,TRBV28,TRBJ2-4,NA,TRBD1
TGCGCCAGCAGTGAGTCAACTGTTAGCCCCTATAATTCACCCCTCCACTTT,CASSESTVSPYNSPLHF,TRBV10-1,TRBJ1-6,NA,NA
TGTGCCAGTAGTATCGGCGGGGGGGGCAATCAGCCCCAGCATTTT,CASSIGGGGNQPQHF,TRBV19,TRBJ1-5,NA,NA
TGTGCCAGCAGAGCTCGACAGGCCGAAGGCTACACCTTC,CASRARQAEGYTF,TRBV2,TRBJ1-2,few,NA
TGTGCCAGCAGCAAACAGGGGTTAGCTGAAAAACTGTTTTTT,CASSKQGLAEKLFF,TRBV28,TRBJ1-4,few,TRBD1
TGCGCCAGCAGCCAAGGAGCCTCGATAGATGAGCAGTTCTTC,CASSQGASIDEQFF,TRBV4-1,TRBJ2-1,NA,NA
TGTGCCAGCAGCCGATCTGAGGCGGGGCCAGGGGGTGAGCAGTTCTTC,CASSRSEAGPGGEQFF,TRBV3-1/TRBV3-2,TRBJ2-1,NA,NA
TGTGCCAGCAGCTTACCGGGACTAGCGGTCGGTGGTACGCAGTATTTT,CASSLPGLAVGGTQYF,TRBV7-3,TRBJ2-3,NA,TRBD2
TGCGCCAGCAGCTTGGCGGGGGCGCGGGAGGAAAAACTGTTTTTT,CASSLAGAREEKLFF,TRBV5-1,TRBJ1-4,NA,NA
TGTGCCAGCGGCGGACAGACGAACACTGAAGCTTTCTTT,CASGGQTNTEAFF,TRBV2,TRBJ1-1,NA,NA
TGTGCCAGCTCACCATCCAGGGTAGACGAGCAGTTCTTC,CASSPSRVDEQFF,TRBV18,TRBJ2-1,NA,NA
TGTGCCAGCAGTTTAATTGCGGACAGGGTTCGGCAGTTCTTC,CASSLIADRVRQFF,TRBV27,TRBJ2-1,NA,TRBD1
TGTGCCAGCAGCTTAGAACAGGGGGGGAGTGGCTACACCTTC,CASSLEQGGSGYTF,TRBV11-2,TRBJ1-2,NA,TRBD1
TGTGCCAGCAGCCTGGACAGGGGCACTGAAGCTTTCTTT,CASSLDRGTEAFF,TRBV12-3/TRBV12-4,TRBJ1-1,NA,TRBD1
TGTGCCATCCAGGGTAGCACAGATACGCAGTATTTT,CAIQGSTDTQYF,TRBV6-5,TRBJ2-3,NA,NA
TGTGCCAGCAGCGATCCGGGACAGTACAATGAAAAACTGTTTTTT,CASSDPGQYNEKLFF,TRBV6-5,TRBJ1-4,NA,TRBD1
TGCGCCAGCAGCGGGACAGCCGGCACAGATACGCAGTATTTT,CASSGTAGTDTQYF,TRBV5-1,TRBJ2-3,NA,TRBD1
TGTGCCAGCAGTTTAGGCATGAACACTGAAGCTTTCTTT,CASSLGMNTEAFF,TRBV28,TRBJ1-1,NA,NA
TGTGCCAGCAGGAAGACAGGGGTGGCTGAAGCTTTCTTT,CASRKTGVAEAFF,TRBV6-5,TRBJ1-1,NA,TRBD1
TGCGCCAGCAGCCAACAGCCGGGACAGGGTAATTCACCCCTCCACTTT,CASSQQPGQGNSPLHF,TRBV4-1,TRBJ1-6,NA,TRBD1
TGTGCCAGTAGTATTCCCGGGACAGGCTTCTATGGCTACACCTTC,CASSIPGTGFYGYTF,TRBV19,TRBJ1-2,NA,TRBD1
TGTGCCAGTACCCCCGGGGGGTGGGAGGGCTACAATGAGCAGTTCTTC,CASTPGGWEGYNEQFF,TRBV19,TRBJ2-1,NA,TRBD2
TGTGCCAGTAGTACATCCCCCGCTGGGCAGGCTGAAGCTTTCTTT,CASSTSPAGQAEAFF,TRBV19,TRBJ1-1,NA,NA
TGCAGCGCCCGAGTCGGACAAATGAACACTGAAGCTTTCTTT,CSARVGQMNTEAFF,TRBV29-1,TRBJ1-1,NA,NA